This entry describes one T cell receptor beta chain. The table lists this clonotype with many counts. No cognate antigen has been identified for it. No much larger clone is present one base from it, and per-base qualities are unavailable. The TCR beta CDR3 regions were amplified from RNA transcripts. For the first round of RT-PCR on the TCR CDR3, the HTBI primer set was used together with the Qiagen OneStep RT-PCR kit. Libraries were constructed in a second round of multiplex PCR, after which size selection and purification were carried out. Paired-end sequencing of the libraries was performed with 100 bp reads on an Illumina HiSeq2000. As for the authors' bioinformatics: SOAPnuke was used to process the raw data, throwing out any read that contained adapters or uncalled bases, had a mean Phred below 15, or lacked an exact constant-primer or identifier match. High-quality paired reads were merged using COPE v1.2.5, and each unique nucleotide sequence was defined as a clonotype. MiTCR v1.1 was used to align the clonotypes against IMGT TRBV, TRBD and TRBJ reference segments. The analysis included only V-J combinations with a frequency above 0.0001, which together covered approximately 99% of the repertoires. The TCS score was defined as the ratio of F50 (clonal expansion) to E x V (chaos), calculated using BLOSUM62-based TCRdist between CDR3 peptides within each V-J. Welch's t-statistics and random forest reduced roughly 500 V-J features to roughly 13, which were used in a naive Bayes classifier (R e1071). The similarity between thyroid and blood repertoires was quantified using the Morisita-Horn index. The public reads were reprocessed in TCRdb via fastp at Q25 and MiXCR, keeping in-frame beta chains. Duplicate CDR3 protein sequences are folded into a single record with the most common DNA and genes. TCRdb assigned the V and J calls; the authors' analysis was not used. This sample comprises a few hundred thousand distinct CDR3 sequences, 40% to 55% of them detected only once. The ten most abundant clones make up around 8% of the sample.

The germline V gene yields SGHTA for CDR1 and FQGNSA for CDR2. Trimming removed 1 base from V and 5 bases from J, leaving 21 bases between the germline ends. The CDR3 numbers 17 residues from cysteine through phenylalanine. Solely the CDR3 DNA is kept, with 51 bases framed from the first base. Stable Graves' hyperthyroidism was defined as no progression to ophthalmopathy during 18 months of follow-up. Hyperthyroidism patients were aged 18 to 65 years and newly diagnosed, with disease duration of less than 2 months. Patients with uncontrolled infections, other autoimmune diseases, pregnancy or lactation were excluded. Diagnoses were based on clinical symptoms, serum thyroxine and TRAb, thyroid ultrasound and orbital computed tomography. Trizol reagent was used to extract total RNA, and RNA quality was then checked on an Agilent 2100 Bioanalyzer. The data originate from a study of T cells in Graves' hyperthyroidism and ophthalmopathy (dated by TCRdb to the late 2010s). For context, the study as a whole: A discovery cohort of roughly 96 patients, 43 with Graves' ophthalmopathy and approximately 57 with stable Graves' hyperthyroidism, was used to find distinguishing TCR V-J signatures. An independent validation cohort of around 19 hyperthyroidism patients and 17 patients who later progressed to ophthalmopathy tested prospective prediction of ophthalmopathy. The roughly 99 discovery patients were divided at random into training and test sets in a 7:3 ratio. In addition, the study compared T-cell repertoires in thyroid tissue and in blood from 6 or 7 Graves' hyperthyroidism patients. After blood sampling, hyperthyroidism patients were treated with methimazole at a starting dose of 30 mg daily, and ophthalmopathy patients were treated with high-dose intravenous methylprednisolone. According to the paper, TCR Vbeta CDR3 sequencing was carried out on approximately 140 peripheral blood samples, which came from approximately 41 ophthalmopathy, around 74 hyperthyroidism and roughly 17 progressor patients. Broader findings and caveats from the paper: No statistical method was used to set the sample size in advance, and investigators knew the group allocation. Ophthalmopathy was separated from stable hyperthyroidism by a 13 V-J signature model, with around 88% sensitivity and just over 81% specificity obtained in cross-validation and 80%/75% obtained in testing. In validation, progression to ophthalmopathy was predicted by the model with 55% to 71% sensitivity and 72.22% specificity, a median of approximately 6.5 months before onset. Blood samples also contained most of the expanded thyroid clonotypes (frequency above 0.001), which suggests that blood repertoires may reflect thyroid immune responses.

The chain couples TRBV7-2 to TRBJ2-7, and perhaps TRBD1 as D gene, on 6 matching bases. The specimen sequenced was peripheral blood or thyroid tissue (not recorded which). This TCR derives from a young woman with Graves' hyperthyroidism. The DNA reads TGTGCCAGCAGCTTAGGTTCCTTACTTACAGGGAAGGACGAGCAGTACTTC. This translates into CASSLGSLLTGKDEQYF.